This T cell receptor (beta chain) was found in a study of blood T cell repertoires in COVID-19. Study-wide background: Donors in the United States, Italy and Spain gave samples during acute or convalescent COVID-19. PBMCs, B-cell-depleted T cells, or T cells provided the cDNA or gDNA that made up the material.

Original handling: How many nucleated cells were present was estimated from reference gene primer amplification. TCRdb's copy holds only in-frame clones and misses some; the assay was immunoSEQ multiplex PCR. V, J and clone size were drawn from that table, and D and trimming were deduced from the DNA. The table lists some 170,000 clones, roughly nine tenths of them singletons, with 15% to 20% in the top ten. Trimming pared 7 bases from V and 1 base from J, leaving 9 bases between. CDR1 WSHSY and CDR2 SAAADI come from the germline V gene. The CDR3 has 13 amino acids. The material sequenced was peripheral blood. The chain has TRBV10-2 and TRBJ2-3; a weak D match, TRBD1 (6 bases). The receptor's source is a man aged 55 to 70 with active or convalescent COVID-19. CDR3 in amino acids: CASKAGGTDTQYF. The CDR3 DNA reads TGCGCCAGCAAGGCAGGGGGCACAGATACGCAGTATTTT.